One and the same sample provided the 17 T cell receptor beta chains below, sequenced in a study of blood T cell repertoires in COVID-19. The repertoire was sequenced with immunoSEQ multiplex PCR; TCRdb's copy has only in-frame clones and lacks some. The table shows 200,000 to 250,000 clones, with approximately 85% occurring only once. Sequenced sample: peripheral blood. Receptor source: a woman aged 70-85 years with COVID-19, enrolled during active disease.

This chain uses TRBV2 with TRBJ2-7; 7 bases fit TRBD1. The CDR3 runs to 14 residues. V was clipped by 6 bases and J by 3 bases; unmatched bases: 8. From germline, CDR1 is SNHLY and CDR2 FYNNEI. The CDR3 reads CASSDRDRIYEQYF. CDR3 nucleotides: TGTGCCAGCAGCGACCGGGACAGAATCTACGAGCAGTACTTC.

This clone is a singleton in its sample. V and J are TRBV18 and TRBJ1-2; TRBD1 matches at 7 bases. Germline V gene data show CDR1 as KGHSH and CDR2 as LQKENI. This CDR3 is built from 14 residues. With 2 bases clipped from V and 6 bases from J, the junction kept 6 bases outside the gene matches. The CDR3 region has the DNA TGTGCCAGCTCACCAGGGAGACAGGGAAATGGCTACACCTTC. Amino acid sequence: CASSPGRQGNGYTF.

The chain joins TRBV11-2 to TRBJ2-4; 8 positions match TRBD1. CDR3 length: 16 residues. J was trimmed by 8 bases and V by 1 base; bases with no gene match: 10. Looked up from germline, CDR1 is SGHAT and CDR2 is FQNNGV. CDR3 protein: CASSLGGRRGRDIQYF. The CDR3 nucleotides read TGTGCCAGCAGCTTAGGAGGTCGCAGGGGGCGGGACATTCAGTACTTC. Full variable domain (remainder filled in from reference TRBV11-2 and TRBJ2-4): EAGVAQSPRYKIIEKRQSVAFWCNPISGHATLYWYQQILGQGPKLLIQFQNNGVVDDSQLPKDRFSAERLKGVDSTLKIQPAKLEDSAVYLCASSLGGRRGRDIQYFGAGTRLSVL.

J is TRBJ1-1 and V is TRBV10-3; 7 bases fit TRBD1. The ends lost 0 bases at V and 3 bases at J; junction bases unmatched: 10. This CDR3 has 17 residues. CDR1 is ENHRY, CDR2 SYGVKD, per germline. CDR3 region: CAISESWGQQPHTEAFF. The CDR3 DNA follows: TGTGCCATCAGTGAGTCTTGGGGACAGCAACCCCACACTGAAGCTTTCTTT.

The chain combines TRBV6-4 with TRBJ2-1; maybe TRBD2 (6 bases). Germline lookup yields CDR1 MRHNA and CDR2 SNTAGT. The CDR3 has 15 amino acids. Deletions cut 6 bases from V and 9 bases from J, with 21 bases between. The CDR3 DNA reads as TGTGCCAGCAGAGCCCAAGACGGGGGAGGCGGTGAGCAGTTCTTC. Its translation is CASRAQDGGGGEQFF.

In this sample, this clone turned up once. The chain couples TRBV21-1 to TRBJ1-1; the table's TRBD1 call for D was not verified on the DNA. TRBV21-1 constitutes a pseudogene. CDR3 length: 20 residues. The CDR3 DNA follows: TGTGCCAGCAGCAAAGAGGAGGGGGCCAAAGCCACTAAGGGTAACACTGAAGCTTTCTTT. Protein sequence: CASSKEEGAKATKGNTEAFF.

The chain couples TRBV7-2 to TRBJ1-5; D call uncertain. The ends were cut back, 2 bases at V and 4 bases at J, with 9 bases in the middle. Per germline, CDR1 SGHTA and CDR2 FQGNSA. The CDR3 totals 14 residues. The CDR3 sequence is CASSLWAVNQPQHF. The CDR3 coding sequence is TGTGCCAGCAGCTTATGGGCAGTTAATCAGCCCCAGCATTTT. Full variable domain (remainder filled in from reference TRBV7-2 and TRBJ1-5): GAGVSQSPSNKVTEKGKDVELRCDPISGHTALYWYRQSLGQGLEFLIYFQGNSAPDKSGLPSDRFSAERTGGSVSTLTIQRTQQEDSAVYLCASSLWAVNQPQHFGDGTRLSIL.

The V gene is TRBV7-2, the J gene TRBJ1-3; no clear D. CDR3 length equals 15 residues. Trimming cost V 2 bases and J 0 bases, with 8 bases left between them. Germline CDR1 is SGHTA and CDR2 is FQGNSA. For the CDR3, the DNA is TGTGCCAGCAGCTTAATTGGGAGCTCTGGAAACACCATATATTTT. Amino acid sequence: CASSLIGSSGNTIYF.

The chain links TRBV6-6 to TRBJ1-4, with D uncertain. The V end was cut by 0 bases, the J end by 5 bases, with 10 bases between. Germline V CDR1 and CDR2: MNHNY, SVGAGI (reference sequence). The CDR3 is 15 residues long. CDR3 nucleotide sequence: TGTGCCAGCAGTTACTCTCGGGGTGGGAATGAAAAACTGTTTTTT. It is translated as CASSYSRGGNEKLFF.

V gene TRBV2 combines with J gene TRBJ1-4; 7 bases line up with TRBD1. The CDR3 loop spans 15 amino acids. Germline lookup yields CDR1 SNHLY and CDR2 FYNNEI. Trimming took 4 bases from V and 5 from J; bases not matched to a gene: 7. CDR3 sequence (DNA): TGTGCCAGCAGTGCCACGGACAGGCCGAATGAAAAACTGTTTTTT. Protein: CASSATDRPNEKLFF. Variable domain in full (rest from reference TRBV2 and TRBJ1-4): EPEVTQTPSHQVTQMGQEVILRCVPISNHLYFYWYRQILGQKVEFLVSFYNNEISEKSEIFDDQFSVERPDGSNFTLKIRSTKLEDSAMYFCASSATDRPNEKLFFGSGTQLSVL.

V is TRBV5-1 and J is TRBJ1-1; TRBD1 matches at 10 bases. CDR3 length: 14 residues. Germline V gives CDR1 SGHRS, CDR2 YFSETQ. Germline trimming cut 2 bases from V and 4 bases from J; bases unmatched to any gene: 2. CDR3 residues: CASSFGTGVTEAFF. As DNA, the CDR3 is TGCGCCAGCAGCTTTGGGACAGGGGTCACTGAAGCTTTCTTT.

V is TRBV11-2 and J is TRBJ1-5; D may be TRBD1 (5 bases). Germline loops: CDR1 SGHAT, CDR2 FQNNGV. This CDR3 is 15 amino acids long. V lost 1 base to trimming and J lost 4 bases, with 11 bases between them. The CDR3 coding sequence is TGTGCCAGCAGCTTAGCCCCCGGGGGGAATCAGCCCCAGCATTTT. Its protein product is CASSLAPGGNQPQHF.

V usage is TRBV4-3 and J usage is TRBJ2-6; TRBD1 matches at 8 bases. The CDR3 covers 19 residues. Unmatched junction bases numbered 14, after V lost 4 bases and J lost 3 bases. CDR1 is LGHNA, CDR2 YSLEER, per germline. The chain's CDR3 is CASSLEPPGGAGGANVLTF. CDR3 sequence (DNA): TGCGCCAGCAGCCTGGAACCGCCAGGGGGCGCCGGTGGGGCCAACGTCCTGACTTTC.

The chain couples TRBV24-1 to TRBJ1-4; D ambiguous. V lost 4 bases, J lost 6 bases, and 20 bases lay in between. CDR1 is KGHDR, CDR2 SFDVKD, per germline. This CDR3 contains 17 residues. The CDR3 nucleotides read TGTGCCACCAGTGAGGGCCACGGAACAGCGGTCCATGAAAAACTGTTTTTT. This gives the protein CATSEGHGTAVHEKLFF.

The rearrangement joins TRBV6-5 to TRBJ1-1; 12 nucleotides line up with TRBD1. V trimming: 2 bases; J trimming: 11 bases; junction bases outside the gene matches: 3. The CDR3 loop spans 13 amino acids. Germline loops: CDR1 MNHEY, CDR2 SVGAGI. In DNA, the CDR3 is TGTGCCAGCAGTTACGGGGGACAGGGGGCTGCTTTCTTT. It is translated as CASSYGGQGAAFF.

J is TRBJ1-5 and V is TRBV5-4; 8 positions match TRBD1. Germline V lookup: CDR1 SGHNT, CDR2 YYREEE (reference sequence). The V gene end was trimmed by 5 bases and the J gene end by 6 bases; junction bases not matched to a gene: 16. The CDR3 covers 17 residues. The CDR3 sequence: CASSPGPGGGSSQPQHF. The CDR3 region has the DNA TGTGCCAGCAGTCCCGGGCCAGGGGGCGGCAGCTCTCAGCCCCAGCATTTT.

This chain connects TRBV7-2 to TRBJ1-2; possibly TRBD1 for D (6 bases). From germline, CDR1 is SGHTA and CDR2 FQGNSA. The CDR3 extends over 14 amino acids. V lost 2 bases and J 3 bases, leaving 10 bases between the germline ends. CDR3 in amino acids: CASSLNRDHYGYTF. The CDR3 DNA is TGTGCCAGCAGCTTAAACAGGGACCACTATGGCTACACCTTC.